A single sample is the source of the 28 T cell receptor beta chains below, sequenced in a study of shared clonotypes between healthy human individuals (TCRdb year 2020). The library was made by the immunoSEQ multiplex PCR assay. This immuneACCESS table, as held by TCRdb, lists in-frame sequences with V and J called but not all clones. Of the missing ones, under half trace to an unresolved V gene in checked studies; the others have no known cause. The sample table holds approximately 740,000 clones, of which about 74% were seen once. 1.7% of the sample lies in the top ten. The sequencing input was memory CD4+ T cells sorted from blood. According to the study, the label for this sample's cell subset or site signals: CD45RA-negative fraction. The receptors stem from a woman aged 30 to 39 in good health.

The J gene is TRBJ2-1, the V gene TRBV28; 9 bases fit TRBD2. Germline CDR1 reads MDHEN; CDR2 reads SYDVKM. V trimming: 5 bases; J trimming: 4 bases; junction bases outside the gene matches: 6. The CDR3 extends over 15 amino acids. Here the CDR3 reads CASSRHSGSYNEQFF. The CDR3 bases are TGTGCCAGCAGTCGACATAGCGGGAGTTACAATGAGCAGTTCTTC. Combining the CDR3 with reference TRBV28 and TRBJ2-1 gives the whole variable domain DVKVTQSSRYLVKRTGEKVFLECVQDMDHENMFWYRQDPGLGLRLIYFSYDVKMKEKGDIPEGYSVSREKKERFSLILESASTNQTSMYLCASSRHSGSYNEQFFGPGTRLTVL.

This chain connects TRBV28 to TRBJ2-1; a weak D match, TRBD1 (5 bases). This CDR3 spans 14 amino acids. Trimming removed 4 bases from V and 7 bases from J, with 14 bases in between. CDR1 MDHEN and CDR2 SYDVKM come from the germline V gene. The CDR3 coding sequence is TGTGCCAGCAGTTCCCCGTCACAGGAGAATGAGCAGTTCTTC. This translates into CASSSPSQENEQFF.

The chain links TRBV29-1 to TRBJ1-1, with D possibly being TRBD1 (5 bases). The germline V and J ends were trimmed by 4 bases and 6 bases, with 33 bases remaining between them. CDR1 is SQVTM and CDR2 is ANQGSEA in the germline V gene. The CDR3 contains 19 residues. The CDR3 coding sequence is TGCAGCGTTGCCCCCCATCCGGGCCAGCGCCAAACGGGGCGCGCTGAAGCTTTCTTT. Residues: CSVAPHPGQRQTGRAEAFF.

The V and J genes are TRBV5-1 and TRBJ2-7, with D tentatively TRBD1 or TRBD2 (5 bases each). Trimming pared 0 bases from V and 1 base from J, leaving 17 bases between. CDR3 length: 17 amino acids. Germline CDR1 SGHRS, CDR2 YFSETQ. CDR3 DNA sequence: TGCGCCAGCAGCTTGGCCGCTCAGCGGACACCATCCTACGAGCAGTACTTC. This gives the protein CASSLAAQRTPSYEQYF.

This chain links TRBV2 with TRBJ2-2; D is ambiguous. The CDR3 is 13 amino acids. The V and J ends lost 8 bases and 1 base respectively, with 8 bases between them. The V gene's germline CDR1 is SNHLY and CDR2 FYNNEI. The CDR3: CASRSMNTGELFF. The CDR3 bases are TGTGCCAGCCGGTCCATGAACACCGGGGAGCTGTTTTTT.

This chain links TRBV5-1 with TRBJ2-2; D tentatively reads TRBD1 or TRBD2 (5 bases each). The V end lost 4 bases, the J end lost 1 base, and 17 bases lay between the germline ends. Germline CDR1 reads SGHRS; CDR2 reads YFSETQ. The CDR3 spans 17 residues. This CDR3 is CASSPRTSGQNTGELFF. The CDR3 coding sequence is TGCGCCAGCAGCCCGAGGACCAGCGGACAGAACACCGGGGAGCTGTTTTTT. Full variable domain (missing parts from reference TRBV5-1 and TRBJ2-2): KAGVTQTPRYLIKTRGQQVTLSCSPISGHRSVSWYQQTPGQGLQFLFEYFSETQRNKGNFPGRFSGRQFSNSRSEMNVSTLELGDSALYLCASSPRTSGQNTGELFFGEGSRLTVL.

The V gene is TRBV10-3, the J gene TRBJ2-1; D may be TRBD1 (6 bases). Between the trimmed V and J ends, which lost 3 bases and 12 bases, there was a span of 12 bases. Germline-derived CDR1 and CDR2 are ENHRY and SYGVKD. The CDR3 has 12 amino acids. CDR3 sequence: CAISDSTGGQFF. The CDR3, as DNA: TGTGCCATCAGTGACTCGACAGGTGGGCAGTTCTTC.

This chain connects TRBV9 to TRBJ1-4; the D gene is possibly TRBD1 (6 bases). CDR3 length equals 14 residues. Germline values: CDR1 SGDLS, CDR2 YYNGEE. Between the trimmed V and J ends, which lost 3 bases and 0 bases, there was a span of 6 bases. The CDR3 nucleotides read TGTGCCAGCAGCGGGACAGCAACTAATGAAAAACTGTTTTTT. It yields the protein CASSGTATNEKLFF.

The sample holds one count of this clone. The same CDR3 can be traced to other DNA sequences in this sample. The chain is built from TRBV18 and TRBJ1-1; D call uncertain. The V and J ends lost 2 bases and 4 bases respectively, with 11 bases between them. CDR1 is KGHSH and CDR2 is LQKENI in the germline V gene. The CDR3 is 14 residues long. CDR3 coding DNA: TGTGCCAGCTCACCAGGAGGGTTGGGCACTGAAGCTTTCTTT. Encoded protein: CASSPGGLGTEAFF.

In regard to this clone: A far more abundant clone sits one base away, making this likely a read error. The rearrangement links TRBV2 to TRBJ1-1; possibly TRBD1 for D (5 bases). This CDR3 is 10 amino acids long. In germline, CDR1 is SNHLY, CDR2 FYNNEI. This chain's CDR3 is CVTRRGSAFF. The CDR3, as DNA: TGTGTCACCCGAAGGGGTTCAGCTTTCTTT.

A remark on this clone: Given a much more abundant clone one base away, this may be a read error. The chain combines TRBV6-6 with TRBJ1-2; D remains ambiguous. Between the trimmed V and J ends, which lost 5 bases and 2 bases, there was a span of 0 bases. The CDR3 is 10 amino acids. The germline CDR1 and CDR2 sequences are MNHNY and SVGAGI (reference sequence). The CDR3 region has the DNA TGTGCCAGCAGTAACTATGGCTACACCTTC. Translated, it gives CASSNYGYTF.

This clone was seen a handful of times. The CDR3 DNA is TGTGCCAGCAGCTTAGCGGCTAGCGAGAACACCGGGGAGCTGTTTTTT. Translating gives CASSLAASENTGELFF. The V and J genes are TRBV7-6 and TRBJ2-2; possibly TRBD2 for D (6 bases). With 0 bases removed from V and 1 base from J, the gap between germline ends came to 9 bases. The CDR3 is 16 residues long. Germline CDR1 SGHVS, CDR2 FNYEAQ.

CDR3 loop: CASSELRPLGANVLTF. The CDR3 bases are TGTGCCAGTAGCGAATTGAGACCTCTAGGAGCCAACGTCCTGACTTTC. V is TRBV19 and J is TRBJ2-6; the D is unclear. CDR3 size: 16 residues. V was clipped by 6 bases and J by 7 bases, with 19 bases between them. Per the germline V gene, CDR1 is LNHDA and CDR2 is SQIVND (reference sequence). Drawing the rest from reference TRBV19 and TRBJ2-6, the complete variable domain is DGGITQSPKYLFRKEGQNVTLSCEQNLNHDAMYWYRQDPGQGLRLIYYSQIVNDFQKGDIAEGYSVSREKKESFPLTVTSAQKNPTAFYLCASSELRPLGANVLTFGAGSRLTVL.

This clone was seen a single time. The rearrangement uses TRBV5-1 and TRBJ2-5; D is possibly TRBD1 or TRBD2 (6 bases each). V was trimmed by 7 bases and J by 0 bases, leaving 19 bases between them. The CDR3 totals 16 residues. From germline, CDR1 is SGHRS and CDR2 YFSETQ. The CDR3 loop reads CASAAGGAAYQETQYF. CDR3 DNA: TGCGCCAGCGCGGCCGGGGGCGCAGCGTACCAAGAGACCCAGTACTTC.

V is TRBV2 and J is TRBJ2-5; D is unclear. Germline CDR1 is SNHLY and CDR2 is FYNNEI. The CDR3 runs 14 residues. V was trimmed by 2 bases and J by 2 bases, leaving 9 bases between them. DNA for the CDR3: TGTGCCAGCAGTGAATTAGGGTTTCAAGAGACCCAGTACTTC. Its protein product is CASSELGFQETQYF.

The CDR3 sequence is CASGRTGSSYEQYF. The CDR3 nucleotides are TGCGCCAGCGGGAGGACAGGGAGCTCCTACGAGCAGTACTTC. V gene TRBV4-1 combines with J gene TRBJ2-7, with 8 bases fitting TRBD1. The CDR3 length is 14 residues. J gave up 0 bases and V 8 bases, and 6 bases lay outside the gene matches. CDR1 and CDR2 (germline): MGHRA, YSYEKL.

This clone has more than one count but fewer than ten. This CDR3 reads CASSTDGMNTEAFF. The CDR3 DNA is TGCGCCAGCAGCACGGACGGTATGAACACTGAAGCTTTCTTT. The chain is built from TRBV5-1 and TRBJ1-1; D is unclear. This CDR3 spans 14 amino acids. The V gene lost 4 bases and the J gene lost 0 bases, with 10 bases spanning the gap. The germline gives CDR1 SGHRS, CDR2 YFSETQ.

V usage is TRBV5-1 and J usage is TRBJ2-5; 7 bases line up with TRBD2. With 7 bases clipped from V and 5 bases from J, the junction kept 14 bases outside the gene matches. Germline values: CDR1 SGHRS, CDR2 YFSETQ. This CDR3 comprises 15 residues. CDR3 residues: CASLPQAGILETQYF. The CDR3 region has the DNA TGCGCCAGCTTACCCCAAGCGGGAATTTTGGAGACCCAGTACTTC.

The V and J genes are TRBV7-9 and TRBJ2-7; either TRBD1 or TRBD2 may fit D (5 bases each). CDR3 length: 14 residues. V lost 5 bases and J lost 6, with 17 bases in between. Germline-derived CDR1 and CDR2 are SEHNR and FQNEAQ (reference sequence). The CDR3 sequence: CASSLRDPWAEQYF. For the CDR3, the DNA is TGTGCCAGCAGCCTCCGGGACCCCTGGGCCGAGCAGTACTTC.

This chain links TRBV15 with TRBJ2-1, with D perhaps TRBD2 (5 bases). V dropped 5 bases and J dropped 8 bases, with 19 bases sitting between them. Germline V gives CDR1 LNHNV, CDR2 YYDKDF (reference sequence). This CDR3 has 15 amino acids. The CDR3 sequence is CATSSQLDFGDEQFF. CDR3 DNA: TGTGCCACCAGCTCACAACTAGATTTCGGCGATGAGCAGTTCTTC. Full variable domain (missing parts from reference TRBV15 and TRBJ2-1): DAMVIQNPRYQVTQFGKPVTLSCSQTLNHNVMYWYQQKSSQAPKLLFHYYDKDFNNEADTPDNFQSRRPNTSFCFLDIRSPGLGDTAMYLCATSSQLDFGDEQFFGPGTRLTVL.

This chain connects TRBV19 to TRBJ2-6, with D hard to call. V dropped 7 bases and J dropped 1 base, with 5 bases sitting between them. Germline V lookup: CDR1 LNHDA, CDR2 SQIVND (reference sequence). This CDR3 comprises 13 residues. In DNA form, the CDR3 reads TGTGCCAGTAAGTCGTCTGGGGCCAACGTCCTGACTTTC. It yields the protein CASKSSGANVLTF.

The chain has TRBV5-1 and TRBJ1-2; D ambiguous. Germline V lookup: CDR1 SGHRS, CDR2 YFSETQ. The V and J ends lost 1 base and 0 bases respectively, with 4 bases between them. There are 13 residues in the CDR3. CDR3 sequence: CASSLTTNYGYTF. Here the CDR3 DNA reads TGCGCCAGCAGCTTGACGACTAACTATGGCTACACCTTC.

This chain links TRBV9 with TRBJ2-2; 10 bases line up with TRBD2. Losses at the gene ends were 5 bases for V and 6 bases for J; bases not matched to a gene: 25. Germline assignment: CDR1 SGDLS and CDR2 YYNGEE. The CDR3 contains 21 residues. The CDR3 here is CASSLGGGWQREGRFPGELFF. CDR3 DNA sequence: TGTGCCAGCAGTCTTGGTGGGGGGTGGCAGCGGGAGGGCCGATTCCCCGGGGAGCTGTTTTTT. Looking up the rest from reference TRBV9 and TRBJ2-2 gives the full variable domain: DSGVTQTPKHLITATGQRVTLRCSPRSGDLSVYWYQQSLDQGLQFLIQYYNGEERAKGNILERFSAQQFPDLHSELNLSSLELGDSALYFCASSLGGGWQREGRFPGELFFGEGSRLTVL.

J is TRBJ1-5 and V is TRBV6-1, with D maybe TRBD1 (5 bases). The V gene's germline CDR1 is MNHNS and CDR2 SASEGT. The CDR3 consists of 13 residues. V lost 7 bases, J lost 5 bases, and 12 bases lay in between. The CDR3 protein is CASKDGADQPQHF. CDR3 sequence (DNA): TGTGCCAGCAAAGATGGGGCTGATCAGCCCCAGCATTTT.

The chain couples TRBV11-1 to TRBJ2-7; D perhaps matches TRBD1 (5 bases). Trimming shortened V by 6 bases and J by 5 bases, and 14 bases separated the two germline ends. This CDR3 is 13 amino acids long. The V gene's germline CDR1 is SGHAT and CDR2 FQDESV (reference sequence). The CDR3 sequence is CASSSGFVDEQYF. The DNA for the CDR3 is TGTGCCAGCAGTTCAGGGTTTGTGGACGAGCAGTACTTC.

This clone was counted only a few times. The CDR3 loop reads CASSYGLPGYEQYF. CDR3 DNA: TGCGCCAGCAGCTACGGCCTCCCCGGCTACGAGCAGTACTTC. The chain carries TRBV5-1 and TRBJ2-7, with unresolved D. Germline lookup yields CDR1 SGHRS and CDR2 YFSETQ. The V end lost 3 bases, the J end lost 3 bases, and 13 bases lay between the germline ends. This CDR3 comprises 14 residues. Variable domain in full (rest from reference TRBV5-1 and TRBJ2-7): KAGVTQTPRYLIKTRGQQVTLSCSPISGHRSVSWYQQTPGQGLQFLFEYFSETQRNKGNFPGRFSGRQFSNSRSEMNVSTLELGDSALYLCASSYGLPGYEQYFGPGTRLTVT.

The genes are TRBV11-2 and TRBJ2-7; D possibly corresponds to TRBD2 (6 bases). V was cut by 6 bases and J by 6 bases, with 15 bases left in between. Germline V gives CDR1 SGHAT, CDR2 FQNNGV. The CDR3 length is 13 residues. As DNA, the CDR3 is TGTGCCAGCAGTAGCGGAACTGGTGGCGAGCAGTACTTC. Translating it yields CASSSGTGGEQYF.

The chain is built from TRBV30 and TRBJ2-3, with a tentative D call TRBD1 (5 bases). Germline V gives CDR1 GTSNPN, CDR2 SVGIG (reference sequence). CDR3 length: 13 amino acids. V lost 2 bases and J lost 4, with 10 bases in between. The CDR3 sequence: CAWSNTRADTQYF. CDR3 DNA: TGTGCCTGGAGTAATACCAGGGCAGATACGCAGTATTTT.